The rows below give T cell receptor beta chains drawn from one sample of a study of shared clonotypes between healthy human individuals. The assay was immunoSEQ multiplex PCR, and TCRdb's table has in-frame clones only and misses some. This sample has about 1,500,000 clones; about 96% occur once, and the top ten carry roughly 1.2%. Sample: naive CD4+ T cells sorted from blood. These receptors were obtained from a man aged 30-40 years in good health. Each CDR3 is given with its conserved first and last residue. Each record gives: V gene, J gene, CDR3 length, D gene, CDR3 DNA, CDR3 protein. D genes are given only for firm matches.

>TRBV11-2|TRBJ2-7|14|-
TGTGCCAGCAGCCTAAGGACTCCTCCCTACGAGCAGTACTTC
CASSLRTPPYEQYF
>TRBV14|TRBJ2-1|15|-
TGTGCCAGCAGCCCCAGGGGTAGCGGCAACAATGAGCAGTTCTTC
CASSPRGSGNNEQFF
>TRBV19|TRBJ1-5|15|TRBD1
TGTGCCAGTAGTACTACAGGGGGCGTCGGGCAGCCCCAGCATTTT
CASSTTGGVGQPQHF
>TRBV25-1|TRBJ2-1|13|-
TGTGCCAGCAGTCCACACCCATCTAATGAGCAGTTCTTC
CASSPHPSNEQFF
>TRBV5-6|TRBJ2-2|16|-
TGTGCCAGCACCCAAAAACTGACCTGGAGGTCCGGGGAGCTGTTTTTT
CASTQKLTWRSGELFF
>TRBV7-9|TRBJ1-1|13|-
TGTGCCAGCAACCAGGGGACTAACACTGAAGCTTTCTTT
CASNQGTNTEAFF
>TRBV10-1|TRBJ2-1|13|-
TGCGCCAGCAGTGAGCCCGGCGGGTCCTTGAAGTTCTTC
CASSEPGGSLKFF
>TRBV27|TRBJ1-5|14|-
TGTGCCAGCAGTTTATTGGGGTTGGGTCAGCCCCAGCATTTT
CASSLLGLGQPQHF
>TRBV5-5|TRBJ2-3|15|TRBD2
TGTGCCAGCAGCTTGGTTGGGGGGGACACAGATACGCAGTATTTT
CASSLVGGDTDTQYF
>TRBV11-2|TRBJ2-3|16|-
TGTGCCAGCAGCCCACCCCCTGGGGGGTCCGCAGATACGCAGTATTTT
CASSPPPGGSADTQYF
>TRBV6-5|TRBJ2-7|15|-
TGTGCCAGCACAAGTCCTGACAGATACGCTACGCAGCAGTACTTC
CASTSPDRYATQQYF
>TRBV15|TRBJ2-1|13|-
TGTGCCACCAGCGGGAAGGATCTTGGTGAGCAGTTCTTC
CATSGKDLGEQFF
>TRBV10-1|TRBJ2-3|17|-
TGCGCCAGCAGTGAGTCGGGAGGTCTGAGGGGCACAGATACGCAGTATTTT
CASSESGGLRGTDTQYF
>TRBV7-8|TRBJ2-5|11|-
TGTGCCAGCAGCACAAGTTTGGCCCAGTACTTC
CASSTSLAQYF
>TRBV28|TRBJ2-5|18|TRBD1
TGTGCCAGCACCCACCGGGACAGAAGGTTCGTGGGGAGAGAGACCCAGTACTTC
CASTHRDRRFVGRETQYF
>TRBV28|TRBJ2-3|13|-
TGTGCCAGCAGTCAAAGAGGCACAGATACGCAGTATTTT
CASSQRGTDTQYF
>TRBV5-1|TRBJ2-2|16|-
TGCGCCAGCAGCTTGGGGCGAGGTGTTTGGACCGGGGAGCTGTTTTTT
CASSLGRGVWTGELFF
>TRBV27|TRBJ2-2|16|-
TGTGCCAGCAGTTTACACAGCCTCTTGAACACCGGGGAGCTGTTTTTT
CASSLHSLLNTGELFF
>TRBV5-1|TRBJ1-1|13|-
TGCGCCAGCAGCGCGGATCGGGGGACTGAAGCTTTCTTT
CASSADRGTEAFF
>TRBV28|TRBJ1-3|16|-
TGTGCCAGCAGACTCTCCACAGGGTGGTCTGGAAACACCATATATTTT
CASRLSTGWSGNTIYF
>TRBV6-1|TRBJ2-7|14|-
TGTGCCAGCAGTGAAGCGGCATTTTCCTACGAGCAGTACTTC
CASSEAAFSYEQYF
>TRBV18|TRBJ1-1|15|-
TGTGCCAGCTCACTCGGAGCCAGTGAGTACACTGAAGCTTTCTTT
CASSLGASEYTEAFF